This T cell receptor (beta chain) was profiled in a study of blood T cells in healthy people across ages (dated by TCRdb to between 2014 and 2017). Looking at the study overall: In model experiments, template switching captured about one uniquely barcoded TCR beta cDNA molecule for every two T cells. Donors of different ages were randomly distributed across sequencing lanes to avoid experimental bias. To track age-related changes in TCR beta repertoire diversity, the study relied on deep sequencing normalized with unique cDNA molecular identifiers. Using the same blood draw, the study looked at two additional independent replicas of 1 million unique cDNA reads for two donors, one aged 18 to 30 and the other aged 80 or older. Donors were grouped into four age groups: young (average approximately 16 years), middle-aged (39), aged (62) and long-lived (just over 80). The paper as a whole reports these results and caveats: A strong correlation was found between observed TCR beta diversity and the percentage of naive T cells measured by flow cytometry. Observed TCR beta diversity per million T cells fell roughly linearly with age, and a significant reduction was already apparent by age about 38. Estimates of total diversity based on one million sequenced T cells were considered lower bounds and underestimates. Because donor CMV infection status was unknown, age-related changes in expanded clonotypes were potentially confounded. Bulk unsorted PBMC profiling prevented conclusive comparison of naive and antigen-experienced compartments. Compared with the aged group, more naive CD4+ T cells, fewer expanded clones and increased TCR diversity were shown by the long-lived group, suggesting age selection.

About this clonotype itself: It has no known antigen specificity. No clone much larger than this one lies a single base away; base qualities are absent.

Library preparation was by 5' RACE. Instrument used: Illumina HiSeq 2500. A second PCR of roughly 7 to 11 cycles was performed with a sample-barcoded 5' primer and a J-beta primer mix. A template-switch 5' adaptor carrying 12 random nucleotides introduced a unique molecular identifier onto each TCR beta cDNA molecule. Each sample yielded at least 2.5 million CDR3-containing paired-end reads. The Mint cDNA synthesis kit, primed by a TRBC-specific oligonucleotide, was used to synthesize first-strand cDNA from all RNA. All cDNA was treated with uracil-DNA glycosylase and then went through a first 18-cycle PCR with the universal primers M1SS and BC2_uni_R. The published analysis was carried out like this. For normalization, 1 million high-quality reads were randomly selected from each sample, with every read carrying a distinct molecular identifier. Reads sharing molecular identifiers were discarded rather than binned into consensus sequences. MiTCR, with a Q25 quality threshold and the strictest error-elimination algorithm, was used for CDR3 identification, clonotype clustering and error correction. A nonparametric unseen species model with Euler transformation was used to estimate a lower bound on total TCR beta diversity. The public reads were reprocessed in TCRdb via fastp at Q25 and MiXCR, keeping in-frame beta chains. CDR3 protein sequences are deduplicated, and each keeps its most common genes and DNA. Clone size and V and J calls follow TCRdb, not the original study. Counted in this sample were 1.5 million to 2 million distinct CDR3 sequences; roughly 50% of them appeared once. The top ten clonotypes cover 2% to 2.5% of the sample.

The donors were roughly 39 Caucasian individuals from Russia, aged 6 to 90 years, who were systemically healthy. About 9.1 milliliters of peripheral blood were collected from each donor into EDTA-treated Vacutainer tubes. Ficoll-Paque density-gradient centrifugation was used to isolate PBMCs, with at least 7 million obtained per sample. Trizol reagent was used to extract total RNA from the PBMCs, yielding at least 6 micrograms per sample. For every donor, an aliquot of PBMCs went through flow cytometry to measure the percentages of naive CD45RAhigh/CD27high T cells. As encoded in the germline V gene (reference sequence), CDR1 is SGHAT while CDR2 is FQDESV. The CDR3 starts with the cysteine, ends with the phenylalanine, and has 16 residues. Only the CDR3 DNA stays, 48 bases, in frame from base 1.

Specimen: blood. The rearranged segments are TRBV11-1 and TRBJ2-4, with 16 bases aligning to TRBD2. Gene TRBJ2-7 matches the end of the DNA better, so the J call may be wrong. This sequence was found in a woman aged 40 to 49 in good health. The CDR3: CASSPGTSGGDYEQYF. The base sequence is TGTGCCAGCAGCCCCGGGACTAGCGGGGGGGACTACGAGCAGTACTTC.